A selection of T cell receptor beta chains follows, all from one sample in a study of CD8 T cells in Susac syndrome. TCRdb called the immunoSEQ multiplex PCR reads again in MiXCR, with one record for every CDR3 protein. The repertoire consists of roughly 130,000 distinct CDR3 sequences, with 90% to 95% occurring once and the leading ten covering roughly 0.11%. What was sequenced was CD4+ T cells from PBMCs. These receptors all come from a human donor in good health. Each CDR3 is given with its conserved first and last residue. The D gene is left open where the match is weak. A row's size may be missing; if present it is once, few, many or a size class.

TRBJ1-4	.	17	TRBV5-1	.	CASSQGNSGNFNEKLFF	TGCGCCAGCAGCCAGGGGAATTCAGGAAACTTCAATGAAAAACTGTTTTTT
TRBJ2-3	.	16	TRBV24-1	.	CATSDTDRYSTDTQYF	TGTGCCACCAGTGATACGGACCGATATAGCACAGATACGCAGTATTTT
TRBJ2-2	.	17	TRBV24-1	.	CATSDYLGNLNTGELFF	TGTGCCACCAGTGATTACTTGGGGAACCTGAACACCGGGGAGCTGTTTTTT
TRBJ1-3	.	15	TRBV7-2	.	CASSSVGRVGNTIYF	TGTGCCAGCAGTTCCGTAGGGAGGGTCGGAAACACCATATATTTT
TRBJ2-7	.	15	TRBV3-1	TRBD2	CASSLGGSRSYEQYF	TGTGCCAGCAGCCTTGGCGGGAGTAGGTCCTACGAGCAGTACTTC
TRBJ2-4	.	13	TRBV29-1	.	CSASRDTSHIQYF	TGCAGCGCTTCCCGGGACACCTCTCACATTCAGTACTTC
TRBJ2-1	.	11	TRBV2	.	CASQTWIEQFF	TGTGCCAGCCAGACTTGGATTGAGCAGTTCTTC
TRBJ2-7	.	15	TRBV7-2	TRBD2	CASSLTSSGNYEQYF	TGTGCCAGCAGCTTAACGTCTAGCGGTAACTACGAGCAGTACTTC
TRBJ1-5	.	12	TRBV19	.	CASKNSNQPQHF	TGTGCCAGTAAAAACAGCAATCAGCCCCAGCATTTT
TRBJ2-5	.	15	TRBV29-1	TRBD1	CSVVTGTGHQETQYF	TGCAGCGTGGTGACCGGGACAGGGCACCAAGAGACCCAGTACTTC
TRBJ1-1	.	13	TRBV2	.	CASRSLANTEAFF	TGTGCCAGCCGTTCGTTGGCGAACACTGAAGCTTTCTTT
TRBJ1-5	.	16	TRBV6-2/TRBV6-3	.	CASSPIDRRSNQPQHF	TGTGCCAGCAGCCCAATTGACAGGAGAAGTAATCAGCCCCAGCATTTT
TRBJ1-5	.	19	TRBV28	.	CASRESRAAGTSENQPQHF	TGTGCCAGCCGCGAATCGCGGGCAGCGGGCACTAGCGAGAATCAGCCCCAGCATTTT
TRBJ2-5	.	14	TRBV4-2	.	CASSQGEGRETQYF	TGTGCCAGCAGCCAAGGAGAGGGGAGAGAGACCCAGTACTTC
TRBJ2-1	.	16	TRBV19	.	CATQKLTGEGYNEQFF	TGTGCCACCCAAAAATTGACAGGGGAGGGCTACAATGAGCAGTTCTTC
TRBJ1-4	.	12	TRBV29-1	TRBD1	CSVETGREKLFF	TGCAGCGTTGAGACAGGGCGAGAAAAACTGTTTTTT
TRBJ2-7	.	14	TRBV2	.	CASSLDPPGYEQYF	TGTGCCAGCAGTCTAGACCCTCCGGGCTACGAGCAGTACTTC
TRBJ2-5	.	15	TRBV3-1	.	CASSQGFRDQETQYF	TGTGCCAGCAGCCAAGGGTTCAGGGACCAAGAGACCCAGTACTTC
TRBJ2-5	.	14	TRBV7-2	.	CASSLPTGIKTQYF	TGTGCCAGCAGCTTACCTACGGGGATAAAGACCCAGTACTTC
TRBJ2-2	once	15	TRBV2	.	CASSDQQKNTGELFF	TGTGCCAGCAGTGACCAACAGAAGAACACCGGGGAGCTGTTTTTT
TRBJ1-4	.	14	TRBV12-3/TRBV12-4	TRBD1	CASSSNRGGEKLFF	TGTGCCAGCAGTTCTAACAGGGGCGGGGAAAAACTGTTTTTT
TRBJ1-1	.	19	TRBV4-1	TRBD1	CASSPKQGQGTGYGTEAFF	TGCGCCAGCAGCCCGAAGCAGGGACAGGGGACCGGGTATGGCACTGAAGCTTTCTTT
TRBJ2-1	.	13	TRBV20-1	.	CSARDRGPHEQFF	TGCAGTGCTAGAGATCGGGGTCCCCATGAGCAGTTCTTC
TRBJ1-5	.	14	TRBV6-6	.	CASRRRQGNQPQHF	TGTGCCAGCAGAAGGAGACAGGGCAATCAGCCCCAGCATTTT
TRBJ1-2	.	13	TRBV6-4	.	CASSAGPTYGYTF	TGTGCCAGCAGCGCGGGACCGACCTATGGCTACACCTTC
TRBJ2-2	.	18	TRBV18	.	CASSPTAGRAMNTGELFF	TGTGCCAGCTCACCGACGGCCGGGCGGGCAATGAACACCGGGGAGCTGTTTTTT
TRBJ2-3	.	13	TRBV2	.	CASSELRGDTQYF	TGTGCCAGCAGTGAGCTTCGCGGAGATACGCAGTATTTT
TRBJ1-2	.	15	TRBV29-1	.	CSVEGERIQTYGYTF	TGCAGCGTTGAGGGGGAGAGGATTCAGACTTATGGCTACACCTTC
TRBJ2-7	.	16	TRBV2	TRBD2	CASSRLAGGPRDEQYF	TGTGCCAGCAGTCGACTAGCGGGAGGGCCCCGGGACGAGCAGTACTTC
TRBJ2-5	.	15	TRBV5-1	.	CASSFKGGNQETQYF	TGCGCCAGCAGCTTCAAGGGCGGGAACCAAGAGACCCAGTACTTC
TRBJ2-2	.	14	TRBV11-2	TRBD2	CASITSGSTGELFF	TGTGCCAGCATCACTAGCGGGAGCACCGGGGAGCTGTTTTTT
TRBJ2-1	.	14	TRBV29-1	TRBD2	CSVVKTSGRNEQFF	TGCAGCGTTGTGAAGACTAGCGGGAGAAATGAGCAGTTCTTC
TRBJ2-3	.	18	TRBV5-1	.	CASSRTMSGPLTTDTQYF	TGCGCCAGCAGCCGGACCATGAGCGGGCCGTTAACCACAGATACGCAGTATTTT
TRBJ2-7	.	14	TRBV5-1	TRBD2	CASSSSGSRYEQYF	TGCGCCAGCAGCTCTAGCGGGAGTAGGTACGAGCAGTACTTC
TRBJ2-5	.	11	TRBV25-1	.	CASSEGGTQYF	TGTGCCAGCAGTGAGGGTGGGACCCAGTACTTC
TRBJ2-1	.	17	TRBV4-2	TRBD1	CASSQDATGGDKNEQFF	TGTGCCAGCAGCCAAGATGCGACAGGGGGCGACAAGAATGAGCAGTTCTTC
TRBJ2-3	.	16	TRBV6-1	TRBD2	CASTPVGMRERDTQYF	TGTGCCAGCACCCCCGTGGGGATGCGGGAGCGGGATACGCAGTATTTT
TRBJ2-7	.	14	TRBV18	.	CASSPQVSPYEQYF	TGTGCCAGCTCACCACAAGTCAGTCCCTACGAGCAGTACTTC
TRBJ2-7	.	12	TRBV7-2	.	CASGEALYEQYF	TGTGCCAGCGGGGAGGCCCTCTACGAGCAGTACTTC
TRBJ2-2	.	14	TRBV20-1	.	CSAGPGGNTGELFF	TGCAGTGCCGGGCCCGGCGGGAACACCGGGGAGCTGTTTTTT
TRBJ2-3	.	12	TRBV7-8	.	CASRELADTQYF	TGTGCCAGCAGGGAATTAGCAGATACGCAGTATTTT
TRBJ2-1	.	14	TRBV7-2	.	CASSLGQLANEQFF	TGTGCCAGCAGCTTAGGTCAGCTAGCCAATGAGCAGTTCTTC
TRBJ2-1	.	16	TRBV5-1	TRBD1	CASSLAGQGSWNEQFF	TGCGCCAGCAGCTTGGCGGGACAGGGGTCTTGGAATGAGCAGTTCTTC
TRBJ2-5	.	14	TRBV7-9	TRBD1	CASTRQGAWETQYF	TGTGCCAGCACGAGACAGGGGGCGTGGGAGACCCAGTACTTC
TRBJ2-7	.	15	TRBV12-3/TRBV12-4	.	CASSITLRTTGEQYF	TGTGCCAGCAGTATAACCCTCCGAACTACGGGAGAGCAGTACTTC
TRBJ2-7	once	14	TRBV15	TRBD2	CATSRDRGAYEQYF	TGTGCCACCAGCAGAGACCGGGGGGCCTACGAGCAGTACTTC